The 20 T cell receptor beta chains below were found in one sample sequenced in a study of OX40 agonist ivuxolimab in advanced cancers. Clones were sequenced by immunoSEQ multiplex PCR, and TCRdb holds only the in-frame ones, with some missing. The table records about 92,000 clones, 75% to 95% of them present only once. Sequenced here: CD4+ or CD8+ T cells sorted from blood, sampled in a trial of the OX40 agonist ivuxolimab. The receptors shown here come from an adult with an advanced solid tumor such as melanoma, head and neck, liver or kidney cancer.

In its sample, this clone was seen once. This sequence joins TRBV5-4 and TRBJ2-2; a possible D gene is TRBD2 (5 bases). This CDR3 comprises 13 residues. V was pared by 4 bases and J by 5 bases, with 9 bases between. Germline CDR1 reads SGHNT; CDR2 reads YYREEE (reference sequence). CDR3 sequence: CASSHRETGELFF. Written as DNA, the CDR3 is TGTGCCAGCAGCCATCGGGAAACCGGGGAGCTGTTTTTT.

The chain combines TRBV30 with TRBJ2-3, with 9 positions matching TRBD2. Germline V gene lookup returns CDR1 GTSNPN and CDR2 SVGIG (reference sequence). The CDR3 has 14 amino acids. V gave up 2 bases and J gave up 5 bases; unmatched junction bases: 5. CDR3 coding DNA: TGTGCCTGGAGTCGGACTAGCGCGCTAGATACGCAGTATTTT. Amino acid sequence: CAWSRTSALDTQYF.

This sequence joins TRBV5-4 and TRBJ2-5, with 9 bases aligning to TRBD1. Per germline, CDR1 SGHNT and CDR2 YYREEE (reference sequence). With V trimmed by 0 bases and J by 6 bases, 6 bases remained unmatched. The CDR3 is made up of 15 amino acids. The CDR3 loop is CASSLAMDRGKTQYF. DNA of the CDR3: TGTGCCAGCAGCTTGGCAATGGACAGGGGAAAGACCCAGTACTTC.

The chain carries TRBV5-5 and TRBJ2-5; 10 nucleotides agree with TRBD2. V was pared by 1 base and J by 5 bases, with 8 bases of the junction left unmatched. The CDR3 sequence is 16 residues long. In germline, CDR1 is SGHKS, CDR2 YYEKEE (reference sequence). The CDR3 is CASSLFQREGRETQYF. In DNA form, the CDR3 reads TGTGCCAGCAGCTTGTTTCAGCGGGAGGGCCGCGAGACCCAGTACTTC.

The chain joins TRBV15 to TRBJ2-3, with 8 bases fitting TRBD1. The germline V gene encodes CDR1 LNHNV and CDR2 YYDKDF (reference sequence). With V trimmed by 4 bases and J by 5 bases, 8 bases remained unmatched. The CDR3 covers 15 residues. The CDR3 loop reads CATSIQGGGGDTQYF. CDR3 in DNA: TGTGCCACCAGCATACAGGGGGGTGGTGGAGATACGCAGTATTTT. Full variable domain (missing parts from reference TRBV15 and TRBJ2-3): DAMVIQNPRYQVTQFGKPVTLSCSQTLNHNVMYWYQQKSSQAPKLLFHYYDKDFNNEADTPDNFQSRRPNTSFCFLDIRSPGLGDTAMYLCATSIQGGGGDTQYFGPGTRLTVL.

The sample holds one count of this clone. The V and J genes are TRBV2 and TRBJ2-3; 8 bases are a match to TRBD2. This CDR3 is built from 17 residues. The V and J ends lost 5 bases and 2 bases, in that order; junction bases with no gene match: 12. The germline gives CDR1 SNHLY, CDR2 FYNNEI. CDR3 amino acids: CASSKQLLAAPTDTQYF. The CDR3 nucleotides are TGTGCCAGCAGTAAACAGCTACTAGCGGCCCCCACAGATACGCAGTATTTT.

This chain uses TRBV14 with TRBJ2-1; unclear D gene. The germline CDR1 and CDR2 sequences are SGHDN and FVKESK. The CDR3 spans 14 residues. Trimming pared 4 bases from V and 2 bases from J, leaving 9 bases between. CDR3 in amino acids: CASSRSVAYNEQFF. In DNA, the CDR3 is TGTGCCAGCAGCCGATCAGTCGCCTACAATGAGCAGTTCTTC.

This chain uses TRBV2 with TRBJ1-5; D is unclear. CDR1 is SNHLY, CDR2 FYNNEI, per germline. V lost 7 bases, J lost 12 bases, and 19 bases lay in between. CDR3 length: 13 amino acids. The CDR3 region is CASTPSRSGNQHF. Written as DNA, the CDR3 is TGTGCCAGCACTCCGTCTAGGTCCGGGAACCAGCATTTT.

V and J are TRBV7-2 and TRBJ1-2; 11 positions match TRBD1. The germline CDR1 and CDR2 sequences are SGHTA and FQGNSA. The length of the CDR3 is 17 residues. Germline trimming cut 5 bases from V and 3 bases from J; bases unmatched to any gene: 11. In nucleotides, the CDR3 is TGTGCCAGCAGCACAAGGGACAGGGGGTTAAATGACTATGGCTACACCTTC. This gives the protein CASSTRDRGLNDYGYTF.

The J gene is TRBJ1-3, the V gene TRBV19; possibly TRBD1 for D (5 bases). Germline values: CDR1 LNHDA, CDR2 SQIVND (reference sequence). With 1 base removed from V and 2 bases from J, the gap between germline ends came to 12 bases. The CDR3 totals 16 residues. The CDR3 bases are TGTGCCAGTAGTATAGGGAACAGGCCGACTGGAAACACCATATATTTT. It codes for CASSIGNRPTGNTIYF. Together with reference TRBV19 and TRBJ1-3, the CDR3 gives the full variable domain: DGGITQSPKYLFRKEGQNVTLSCEQNLNHDAMYWYRQDPGQGLRLIYYSQIVNDFQKGDIAEGYSVSREKKESFPLTVTSAQKNPTAFYLCASSIGNRPTGNTIYFGEGSWLTVV.

The chain uses TRBV28 and TRBJ2-7, with TRBD2 identical over 8 bases. This CDR3 region has 12 residues. Per germline, CDR1 MDHEN and CDR2 SYDVKM. J lost 4 bases, V lost 7 bases, and 3 bases had no gene match. The CDR3 DNA follows: TGTGCCAGCACAGGGACTAGGTACGAGCAGTACTTC. It yields the protein CASTGTRYEQYF.

The J gene is TRBJ2-1, the V gene TRBV19; the match to TRBD1 covers 7 bases. Germline trimming cut 7 bases from V and 2 bases from J; bases unmatched to any gene: 8. The CDR3 is made up of 15 amino acids. Per germline, CDR1 LNHDA and CDR2 SQIVND (reference sequence). The CDR3 bases are TGTGCCAGTACGGGAACGACAGGGACCTACAATGAGCAGTTCTTC. It codes for CASTGTTGTYNEQFF. The full variable domain, with the rest looked up from reference TRBV19 and TRBJ2-1, is DGGITQSPKYLFRKEGQNVTLSCEQNLNHDAMYWYRQDPGQGLRLIYYSQIVNDFQKGDIAEGYSVSREKKESFPLTVTSAQKNPTAFYLCASTGTTGTYNEQFFGPGTRLTVL.

This clone was detected once. The chain combines TRBV19 with TRBJ1-5; D is unresolved. The CDR3 is 14 amino acids. V gave up 4 bases and J gave up 3 bases, with 10 bases separating them. The germline gives CDR1 LNHDA, CDR2 SQIVND (reference sequence). CDR3 amino acids: CASSTQALNQPQHF. The CDR3 DNA reads as TGTGCCAGTAGTACGCAGGCGCTCAATCAGCCCCAGCATTTT.

The rearrangement links TRBV14 to TRBJ1-1; 8 bases are shared with TRBD1. The germline V gene encodes CDR1 SGHDN and CDR2 FVKESK. The CDR3 contains 13 residues. Trimming took 5 bases from V and 5 from J; bases not matched to a gene: 4. In nucleotides, the CDR3 is TGTGCCAGCAGCTCAGACAGGGGAACTGAAGCTTTCTTT. It encodes CASSSDRGTEAFF.

This clone is a singleton in its sample. This chain joins TRBV6-5 and TRBJ1-4, with 7 bases that match TRBD1. The CDR3 is 14 amino acids. V trimming: 6 bases; J trimming: 4 bases; junction bases outside the gene matches: 5. Germline CDR1 and CDR2: MNHEY and SVGAGI. The CDR3 DNA follows: TGTGCCAGCAGCTGGGGACAGCTTAATGAAAAACTGTTTTTT. Amino acids: CASSWGQLNEKLFF.

The table lists this clone with a few counts. DNA for the CDR3: TGTGCCAGTAGTATAGGTGGGAATGAAAAACTGTTTTTT. Amino acids: CASSIGGNEKLFF. The chain recombines TRBV19 with TRBJ1-4, with D hard to call. Trimming left V 1 base short and J 5 bases short, with 5 bases between. The CDR3 loop spans 13 amino acids. CDR1 is LNHDA and CDR2 is SQIVND in the germline V gene (reference sequence).

V usage is TRBV11-2 and J usage is TRBJ2-7; TRBD2 matches 10 bases. Trimming at V came to 2 bases and at J to 5 bases, leaving 3 bases not matched to a gene. Germline values: CDR1 SGHAT, CDR2 FQNNGV. CDR3 size: 14 residues. CDR3 bases: TGTGCCAGCAGCTTATCGGGACTAGCGAACGAGCAGTACTTC. This encodes CASSLSGLANEQYF.

V gene TRBV7-9 combines with J gene TRBJ2-3; TRBD2 might be the D (5 bases). The CDR3 is 16 amino acids. Between the trimmed V and J ends, which lost 2 bases and 0 bases, there was a span of 12 bases. The V gene's germline CDR1 is SEHNR and CDR2 FQNEAQ (reference sequence). The CDR3 region has the DNA TGTGCCAGCAGCTTAAGGCGGGTATCTAGCACAGATACGCAGTATTTT. This translates into CASSLRRVSSTDTQYF.

This rearrangement joins TRBV2 to TRBJ2-7; 8 bases fit TRBD2. The trim removed 7 bases at V and 3 bases at J, leaving 8 bases unmatched. This CDR3 region has 14 residues. In germline, CDR1 is SNHLY, CDR2 FYNNEI. CDR3 amino acids: CASNPGTRNYEQYF. The CDR3 nucleotides read TGTGCCAGCAATCCCGGGACTAGAAACTACGAGCAGTACTTC.

The chain couples TRBV5-8 to TRBJ1-4, with 7 nucleotides matching TRBD1. V dropped 2 bases and J dropped 3; count of bases not matched to a gene: 1. There are 14 residues in the CDR3. Germline lookup yields CDR1 SGHTS and CDR2 YDEGEE. Here the CDR3 DNA reads TGTGCCAGCAGCTTCGGGACAGCTAATGAAAAACTGTTTTTT. Its protein product is CASSFGTANEKLFF.